This TCR beta chain was sequenced in a study of T-cell memory formation after mild COVID-19 (dated by TCRdb to the early 2020s). Context from the whole study: Most TCR sequence clusters were specific to one of the two donors. T-cell clones expanding and contracting after mild COVID-19 in two donors were tracked by longitudinal TCRalpha and TCRbeta repertoire sequencing. The cohort comprised two young, previously healthy adult volunteers, one female and one male. Overall study results and their limits: Balanced CD4/CD8 phenotypes were observed for clones contracting from day 15 to 85, whereas a bias towards CD4+ was observed for a second wave of clones expanding from day 15 to 37. Some responding clones were detected in pre-infection memory, which suggested that pre-existing cross-reactive memory T cells had joined the SARS-CoV-2 response. Only a couple of mild cases were covered in the study, and larger cohorts including severe cases with pre-infection samples were considered necessary. Contracting CD4+ clones appeared mostly in the CM and EM memory subsets, whereas CD8+ clones were enriched in EMRA. SARS-CoV-2 specificity was not confirmed for the second-wave clones peaking on day 37.

A word on this clonotype: Its antigen is still unknown. Base quality data are lacking; no much larger clone is found one base away.

The CDR3 holds 15 amino acids from the cysteine to the phenylalanine. Solely the CDR3 DNA is kept, with 45 bases framed from the first base. CDR1 and CDR2 (MNHNS, SASEGT) derive from the germline V gene. The junction carries 19 bases between V and J, which are trimmed by 7 bases and 4 bases respectively. Ficoll-Paque density gradient centrifugation was used to isolate PBMCs. Instrument on record: Illumina NovaSeq 6000. Using 5'RACE with constant-segment primers, TCRalpha and TCRbeta cDNA libraries were constructed, with sample barcodes and unique molecular identifiers added in the process. RNA was extracted from every sample with Trizol reagent. Library amplification was performed in two PCR steps, and a second sample barcode and Illumina TruSeq adapters were introduced in the second step. Sequencing of libraries was performed on an Illumina NovaSeq with 2 x 150 bp paired-end reads. The authors processed their data as follows. The reads were demultiplexed and collapsed into UMI-guided consensus sequences using migec v1.2.7. Using mixcr v2.1.11, UMI consensuses were aligned to TRA and TRB V and J templates and then assembled into clonotypes. A clonotype was counted as expanded or contracted only if both edgeR and NoisET called the change significant, with noise models trained on biological replicates. For edgeR calls, the thresholds were a false discovery rate-adjusted p below 0.01 and a log2 fold-change of 1. PCA with hierarchical clustering of max-normalized trajectories of the 1000 most abundant clonotypes was used as exploratory dynamics analysis. Separately sequenced CD4+ and CD8+ repertoires were used to assign a CD4 or CD8 phenotype to each responding clone. TCRdb reworked the public reads: Q25 trimming with fastp, MiXCR clone assembly, productive beta chains retained. Each CDR3 protein gets just one entry, which takes the most common genes and DNA from the rows behind it. The V and J calls and clone size are TCRdb's, not the authors'. The sample data list around 300,000 distinct CDR3 sequences, and over 10% of these were observed just once. About a fifth of the sample belongs to the ten largest clones.

The sequence was obtained from a man aged 18 to 30 who had mild COVID-19 (a few samples of this study predate the infection). The sample titles of this study are shuffled in the database, so cell type and time point are left out; the donor was told from shared clones. The rearranged segments are TRBV6-1 and TRBJ1-2, with TRBD1 as a weak D call on 5 bases. Material: PBMCs or a T cell subset sorted from them (not recorded which). The DNA is TGTGCCAGCACTGAGGGGCCAGCGTCTAGCTATGGCTACACCTTC. It codes for CASTEGPASSYGYTF.